The clone carrying this T cell receptor (beta chain) was observed once. TCRdb keeps only in-frame clones here, not all; method: immunoSEQ multiplex PCR. Of 100,000 to 150,000 clones listed, around 87% are singletons. Losses at the gene ends were 5 bases for V and 15 bases for J; bases not matched to a gene: 21. Germline lookup yields CDR1 LNHDA and CDR2 SQIVND (reference sequence). This CDR3 is 16 amino acids long. The data stem from a study of control samples from healthy donors and cancer patients. The TCR was taken from a man in his sixties in good health. The V gene is TRBV19, the J gene TRBJ2-1; 8 positions agree with TRBD2. What was sequenced was blood. The CDR3 here is CASSPAGSGGSGGVFF. The CDR3 DNA follows: TGTGCCAGTAGTCCCGCCGGAAGCGGGGGCTCCGGGGGTGTGTTCTTC. Looking up the rest from reference TRBV19 and TRBJ2-1 gives the full variable domain: DGGITQSPKYLFRKEGQNVTLSCEQNLNHDAMYWYRQDPGQGLRLIYYSQIVNDFQKGDIAEGYSVSREKKESFPLTVTSAQKNPTAFYLCASSPAGSGGSGGVFFGPGTRLTVL.